This entry lists 26 T cell receptor beta chains sequenced from one sample in a study of glioma-infiltrating T cells after dendritic cell vaccination. Time point here: after dendritic cell vaccination, including at tumor progression/relapse. Data came from immunoSEQ multiplex PCR; TCRdb stores just in-frame clones and leaves some out. The sample yields fewer than 75,000 clones, around 85% seen once. Specimen: blood, collected after dendritic cell vaccination. These TCRs come from a human donor with glioblastoma.

V usage is TRBV9 and J usage is TRBJ1-4, with TRBD1 matching over 11 bases. Germline CDR1 is SGDLS and CDR2 is YYNGEE. This CDR3 is 14 amino acids long. Unmatched junction bases numbered 4, after V lost 4 bases and J lost 8 bases. CDR3 nucleotides: TGTGCCAGCAGCCGGACAGGGGGCAACGAAAAACTGTTTTTT. Its protein product is CASSRTGGNEKLFF. The full variable domain, its missing parts supplied by reference TRBV9 and TRBJ1-4, is DSGVTQTPKHLITATGQRVTLRCSPRSGDLSVYWYQQSLDQGLQFLIQYYNGEERAKGNILERFSAQQFPDLHSELNLSSLELGDSALYFCASSRTGGNEKLFFGSGTQLSVL.

This chain connects TRBV2 to TRBJ1-6, with D unresolved. CDR1 and CDR2 (germline): SNHLY, FYNNEI. The germline V and J ends were trimmed by 7 bases and 0 bases, with 13 bases remaining between them. This CDR3 contains 16 residues. The CDR3 sequence is CASKTTSSSYNSPLHF. The CDR3 DNA reads as TGTGCCAGCAAGACGACATCCAGCTCCTATAATTCACCCCTCCACTTT.

The genes are TRBV6-4 and TRBJ2-3, with TRBD2 matching 11 bases. The V and J ends lost 6 bases and 3 bases, in that order; junction bases with no gene match: 5. There are 15 residues in the CDR3. The germline V gene has CDR1 MRHNA and CDR2 SNTAGT. DNA of the CDR3: TGTGCCAGCAGCCTCGGACTAGCGGGTACAGATACGCAGTATTTT. It codes for CASSLGLAGTDTQYF.

J is TRBJ2-1 and V is TRBV6-5, with D perhaps matching TRBD2 (5 bases). CDR1 and CDR2 (germline): MNHEY, SVGAGI. This CDR3 comprises 12 residues. V lost 5 bases, J lost 6 bases, and 8 bases lay in between. In DNA form, the CDR3 reads TGTGCCAGCAGTGGACTTTTCAATGAGCAGTTCTTC. This sequence encodes CASSGLFNEQFF.

The chain recombines TRBV4-1 with TRBJ1-1; D perhaps matches TRBD1 (6 bases). The V and J ends lost 4 bases and 6 bases respectively, with 18 bases between them. Germline-derived CDR1 and CDR2 are MGHRA and YSYEKL. The CDR3 totals 15 residues. This CDR3 reads CASSRKRGGGSEAFF. The DNA of the CDR3 is TGCGCCAGCAGCCGGAAGAGGGGGGGAGGGTCTGAAGCTTTCTTT.

The chain combines TRBV10-3 with TRBJ1-6, with 7 bases that match TRBD1. J was trimmed by 6 bases and V by 6 bases; bases with no gene match: 8. Germline V CDR1 and CDR2: ENHRY, SYGVKD. The CDR3 consists of 15 residues. The CDR3 nucleotides are TGTGCCATCAGACCAGGGGGTTCGGTTAATTCACCCCTCCACTTT. This sequence encodes CAIRPGGSVNSPLHF.

The genes are TRBV5-1 and TRBJ1-6; TRBD1 matches 12 bases. Unmatched junction bases numbered 18, after V lost 3 bases and J lost 11 bases. The CDR3 has 19 amino acids. Germline V lookup: CDR1 SGHRS, CDR2 YFSETQ. DNA of the CDR3: TGCGCCAGCAGCTCGGTCCCGGGACAGGGGGCCCTTCGTAGACCACCCCTCCACTTT. This translates into CASSSVPGQGALRRPPLHF.

V gene TRBV9 combines with J gene TRBJ1-5; TRBD1 matches 7 bases. J gave up 4 bases and V 4 bases, and 11 bases lay outside the gene matches. The CDR3 consists of 16 residues. CDR1 and CDR2 from the germline V gene are SGDLS and YYNGEE. The DNA for the CDR3 is TGTGCCAGCAGCCCCGGCTGGGACAGCCGTAATCAGCCCCAGCATTTT. This translates into CASSPGWDSRNQPQHF.

This rearrangement joins TRBV4-2 to TRBJ2-4; 7 bases are shared with TRBD2. The V gene end was trimmed by 7 bases and the J gene end by 6 bases; junction bases not matched to a gene: 15. This CDR3 contains 16 residues. The germline CDR1 and CDR2 sequences are LGHNA and YNFKEQ. The CDR3 sequence: CASTLEKGGMTNIQYF. In DNA, the CDR3 is TGTGCCAGCACCCTAGAGAAGGGAGGGATGACAAACATTCAGTACTTC.

The rearrangement links TRBV5-1 to TRBJ2-7; maybe TRBD2 (6 bases). Germline V gene lookup returns CDR1 SGHRS and CDR2 YFSETQ. The CDR3 is 13 residues long. V lost 3 bases to trimming and J lost 3 bases, with 10 bases between them. This chain's CDR3 is CASSSRGGYEQYF. CDR3 nucleotide sequence: TGCGCCAGCAGCTCTAGGGGAGGCTACGAGCAGTACTTC. Complete variable domain (other parts from reference TRBV5-1 and TRBJ2-7): KAGVTQTPRYLIKTRGQQVTLSCSPISGHRSVSWYQQTPGQGLQFLFEYFSETQRNKGNFPGRFSGRQFSNSRSEMNVSTLELGDSALYLCASSSRGGYEQYFGPGTRLTVT.

The chain links TRBV6-1 to TRBJ1-5; D not certain. This CDR3 is built from 14 residues. V shed 5 bases and J shed 7 bases, with 15 bases lying between them. The germline V gene encodes CDR1 MNHNS and CDR2 SASEGT. The DNA for the CDR3 is TGTGCCAGCAGTCCGACAAGCACATTACAGCCCCAGCATTTT. The encoded protein is CASSPTSTLQPQHF.

The V and J genes are TRBV7-8 and TRBJ2-4; weak D call: TRBD2 (5 bases). Germline CDR1 SGHVS, CDR2 FQNEAQ. V was trimmed by 7 bases and J by 8 bases, leaving 24 bases between them. CDR3 length: 16 residues. CDR3 coding DNA: TGTGCCAGCACTAAGCGATCCGGGAACACAGTTGACATTCAGTACTTC. Translating it yields CASTKRSGNTVDIQYF.

V usage is TRBV5-1 and J usage is TRBJ1-2, with a tentative D call TRBD1 (6 bases). The CDR3 has 15 amino acids. CDR1 and CDR2 (germline): SGHRS, YFSETQ. V lost 4 bases, J lost 2 bases, and 15 bases lay in between. For the CDR3, the DNA is TGCGCCAGCAGCAAAGCGGACAGCGACAACTATGGCTACACCTTC. It translates to CASSKADSDNYGYTF.

The chain couples TRBV6-5 to TRBJ1-3, with a tentative D call TRBD1 (6 bases). CDR1 is MNHEY and CDR2 is SVGAGI in the germline V gene. The CDR3 has 15 amino acids. V was pared by 5 bases and J by 3 bases, with 14 bases between. CDR3 in DNA: TGTGCCAGCAGTCGACAGGCTTTTGGTGGAAACACCATATATTTT. Translating it yields CASSRQAFGGNTIYF.

The chain employs TRBV6-5 and TRBJ2-1; possibly TRBD2 for D (6 bases). The germline CDR1 and CDR2 sequences are MNHEY and SVGAGI. The V end lost 1 base, the J end lost 7 bases, and 11 bases lay between the germline ends. The CDR3 contains 14 residues. In DNA form, the CDR3 reads TGTGCCAGCAGTTACTATGCGGGGAATAATGAGCAGTTCTTC. Translated: CASSYYAGNNEQFF.

This sequence joins TRBV4-1 and TRBJ2-3; TRBD2 matches at 12 bases. J gave up 14 bases and V 2 bases, and 11 bases lay outside the gene matches. Germline loops: CDR1 MGHRA, CDR2 YSYEKL. CDR3 length: 15 amino acids. CDR3 residues: CASSQSGTSGSSRYF. CDR3 sequence (DNA): TGCGCCAGCAGCCAAAGTGGGACTAGCGGGTCTAGCAGGTATTTT.

This clone was seen only once. DNA of the CDR3: TGTGCCTGGGCTCCGGGACTAGCCTTCGAGGAGACCCAGTACTTC. Protein product: CAWAPGLAFEETQYF. J is TRBJ2-5 and V is TRBV30; 9 nucleotides agree with TRBD2. Germline V gives CDR1 GTSNPN, CDR2 SVGIG (reference sequence). The junction had 12 bases not matched to a gene; V was cut back by 5 bases and J by 5 bases. The CDR3 is 15 residues long.

The chain joins TRBV19 to TRBJ2-7; D is possibly TRBD1 (5 bases). V was trimmed by 5 bases and J by 4 bases, leaving 6 bases between them. The germline V gene encodes CDR1 LNHDA and CDR2 SQIVND (reference sequence). CDR3 length equals 11 residues. CDR3 coding DNA: TGTGCCAGTAGTCCAGGGTACGAGCAGTACTTC. Translation gives CASSPGYEQYF.

This clone was recorded only once. The chain combines TRBV4-3 with TRBJ2-5; D is perhaps TRBD2 (6 bases). This CDR3 contains 17 residues. V lost 1 base, J lost 5 bases, and 20 bases lay in between. Germline V gives CDR1 LGHNA, CDR2 YSLEER. CDR3 region: CASSQGGWSSDGETQYF. The CDR3 nucleotides read TGCGCCAGCAGCCAAGGAGGCTGGTCTAGCGATGGTGAGACCCAGTACTTC.

This clone was recorded a few times. The V call is TRBV5-4, the J call TRBJ2-3; a weak D match, TRBD2 (5 bases). The germline V gene encodes CDR1 SGHNT and CDR2 YYREEE (reference sequence). V was trimmed by 2 bases and J by 5 bases, leaving 12 bases between them. This CDR3 has 14 residues. CDR3: CASSLSGSGDTQYF. The CDR3 coding sequence is TGTGCCAGCAGCTTAAGTGGAAGCGGAGATACGCAGTATTTT.

The V call is TRBV7-9, the J call TRBJ2-2; tentatively, D is TRBD2 (6 bases). V dropped 5 bases and J dropped 1 base, with 11 bases sitting between them. Looked up from germline, CDR1 is SEHNR and CDR2 is FQNEAQ (reference sequence). The CDR3 is 15 residues long. DNA for the CDR3: TGTGCCAGCAGCGGGAGGAACCTGAACACCGGGGAGCTGTTTTTT. This encodes CASSGRNLNTGELFF.

CDR3 bases: TGTGCCACAAGGTGGAGGGGGCGGGATACTGAAGCTTTCTTT. The encoded protein is CATRWRGRDTEAFF. V usage is TRBV6-5 and J usage is TRBJ1-1, with 7 nucleotides matching TRBD1. CDR1 and CDR2 (germline): MNHEY, SVGAGI. CDR3 length equals 14 residues. V lost 10 bases and J lost 5; bases outside the gene matches: 13.

The rearrangement joins TRBV13 to TRBJ2-7; 7 bases are a match to TRBD2. Germline V gene data show CDR1 as PRHDT and CDR2 as FYEKMQ (reference sequence). The CDR3 has 16 residues. J lost 0 bases, V lost 5 bases, and 10 bases had no gene match. The CDR3 DNA sequence: TGTGCCAGCAGCGAACGGGGGGACTCCCGCTCCTACGAGCAGTACTTC. It encodes CASSERGDSRSYEQYF.

The chain links TRBV11-3 to TRBJ2-7; TRBD2 agrees at 7 bases. J gave up 4 bases and V 6 bases, and 12 bases lay outside the gene matches. This CDR3 is built from 15 residues. Germline CDR1 is SGHNT and CDR2 is YENEEA. CDR3 protein: CASRSDVGGTYEQYF. The DNA for the CDR3 is TGTGCCAGCAGGAGTGACGTCGGGGGGACGTACGAGCAGTACTTC.

This rearrangement joins TRBV2 to TRBJ2-5, with TRBD1 identical over 9 bases. Trimming cost V 6 bases and J 3 bases; bases outside gene matches: 5. The CDR3 has 14 residues. In germline, CDR1 is SNHLY, CDR2 FYNNEI. The CDR3 DNA sequence: TGTGCCAGCAGAGATACAGGGGGCGAAGAGACCCAGTACTTC. It encodes CASRDTGGEETQYF.

The genes are TRBV10-3 and TRBJ2-3; the match to TRBD2 covers 11 bases. CDR1 is ENHRY and CDR2 is SYGVKD in the germline V gene. The ends lost 3 bases at V and 4 bases at J; junction bases unmatched: 9. This CDR3 has 17 amino acids. The CDR3 loop reads CAISESGSGGAPDTQYF. Written as DNA, the CDR3 is TGTGCCATCAGTGAAAGCGGTAGCGGGGGGGCCCCAGATACGCAGTATTTT.